The TCR beta chain described here comes from a study of response to subunit inactivated influenza vaccine. Trimming cost V 6 bases and J 8 bases, with 20 bases left between them. From germline, CDR1 is DFQATT and CDR2 SNEGSKA (reference sequence). The CDR3 extends over 15 amino acids. Overall study findings and caveats: The authors put forward the suggestion that each seasonal influenza vaccination may bring in only a limited number of new T cells.

TCRdb reanalysed the RT-PCR reads using MiXCR and keeps one entry per CDR3 protein. The repertoire has roughly 570,000 distinct CDR3 sequences, around 13% of them found once; the top ten carry around 10%. For this clonotype: Its antigen is undetermined.

The sample consisted of PBMCs from blood, taken approximately 12 days after vaccination. This TCR was sampled from a man aged 50 to 60 who received an inactivated influenza vaccine. The chain employs TRBV20-1 and TRBJ1-6; no firm D call. CDR3 sequence: CSANPLTRVDSPLHF. The CDR3 DNA is TGCAGTGCCAATCCCCTTACCCGGGTCGATTCACCCCTCCACTTT.